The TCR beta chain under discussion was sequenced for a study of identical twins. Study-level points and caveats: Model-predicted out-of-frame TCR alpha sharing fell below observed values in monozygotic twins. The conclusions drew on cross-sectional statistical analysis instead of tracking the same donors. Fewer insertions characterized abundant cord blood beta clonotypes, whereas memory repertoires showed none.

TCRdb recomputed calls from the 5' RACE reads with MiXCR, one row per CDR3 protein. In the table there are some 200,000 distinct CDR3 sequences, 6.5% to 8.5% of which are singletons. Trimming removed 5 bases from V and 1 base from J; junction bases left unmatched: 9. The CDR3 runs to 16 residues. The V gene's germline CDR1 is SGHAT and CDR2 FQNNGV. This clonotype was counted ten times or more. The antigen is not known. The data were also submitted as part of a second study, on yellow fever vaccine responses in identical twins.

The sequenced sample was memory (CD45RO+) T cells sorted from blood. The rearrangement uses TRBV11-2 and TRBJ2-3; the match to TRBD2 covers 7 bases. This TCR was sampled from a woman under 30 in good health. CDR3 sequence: CASSPNSGTGTDTQYF. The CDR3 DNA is TGTGCCAGCAGCCCAAACAGCGGGACCGGCACAGATACGCAGTATTTT.